Listed here are 6 T cell receptor beta chains from one sample, sequenced in a study of blood T cell repertoires in COVID-19. TCRdb's table, derived via immunoSEQ multiplex PCR, lists solely in-frame clones and lacks some. Of 250,000 or so clones in the sample, around 89% were seen once. The sequencing sample was made of PBMCs or T cells enriched from blood (not recorded which). The source of these receptors is a man in his forties who had recovered from COVID-19.

The genes are TRBV5-1 and TRBJ2-6; no definite D call. Looked up from germline, CDR1 is SGHRS and CDR2 is YFSETQ. Trimming pared 5 bases from V and 2 bases from J, leaving 5 bases between. The CDR3 covers 13 residues. The DNA of the CDR3 is TGCGCCAGCAGGCCTACTGGGGCCAACGTCCTGACTTTC. It codes for CASRPTGANVLTF.

The J gene is TRBJ1-1, the V gene TRBV6-1; D ambiguous. The CDR3 covers 13 residues. Germline V CDR1 and CDR2: MNHNS, SASEGT. V was trimmed by 1 base and J by 3 bases, leaving 6 bases between them. The CDR3 nucleotides read TGTGCCAGCAGTGAAGGGAGGTACACTGAAGCTTTCTTT. Translation: CASSEGRYTEAFF.

DNA of the CDR3: TGTGCCAGCAGCTCCAATAGACGGGGTCATGGCTACACCTTC. Protein product: CASSSNRRGHGYTF. This chain uses TRBV7-6 with TRBJ1-2; D is unresolved. The germline gives CDR1 SGHVS, CDR2 FNYEAQ. CDR3 length: 14 amino acids. Trimming stripped 4 bases from V and 6 bases from J, with 15 bases between.

The CDR3 is CASSLGPGGGYTF. CDR3 coding DNA: TGTGCCAGCAGCTTGGGGCCAGGGGGCGGCTACACCTTC. The genes are TRBV5-6 and TRBJ1-2; 8 bases are a match to TRBD1. With V trimmed by 0 bases and J by 8 bases, 3 bases remained unmatched. Germline-derived CDR1 and CDR2 are SGHDT and YYEEEE. CDR3 length equals 13 residues.

This chain uses TRBV5-4 with TRBJ2-5, with D possibly matching TRBD2 (5 bases). The CDR3 contains 14 residues. V was cut by 4 bases and J by 2 bases, with 12 bases left in between. Looked up from germline, CDR1 is SGHNT and CDR2 is YYREEE (reference sequence). CDR3 sequence: CASSQTKGQETQYF. CDR3 nucleotides: TGTGCCAGCAGCCAGACTAAGGGTCAAGAGACCCAGTACTTC.

This chain links TRBV7-8 with TRBJ2-2, with D perhaps matching TRBD1 (5 bases). Germline V lookup: CDR1 SGHVS, CDR2 FQNEAQ. The CDR3 runs to 15 residues. The germline V and J ends were trimmed by 1 base and 4 bases, with 10 bases remaining between them. CDR3 in amino acids: CASSLGRVSTGELFF. The CDR3 nucleotides are TGTGCCAGCAGCTTAGGCAGGGTGAGCACCGGGGAGCTGTTTTTT.